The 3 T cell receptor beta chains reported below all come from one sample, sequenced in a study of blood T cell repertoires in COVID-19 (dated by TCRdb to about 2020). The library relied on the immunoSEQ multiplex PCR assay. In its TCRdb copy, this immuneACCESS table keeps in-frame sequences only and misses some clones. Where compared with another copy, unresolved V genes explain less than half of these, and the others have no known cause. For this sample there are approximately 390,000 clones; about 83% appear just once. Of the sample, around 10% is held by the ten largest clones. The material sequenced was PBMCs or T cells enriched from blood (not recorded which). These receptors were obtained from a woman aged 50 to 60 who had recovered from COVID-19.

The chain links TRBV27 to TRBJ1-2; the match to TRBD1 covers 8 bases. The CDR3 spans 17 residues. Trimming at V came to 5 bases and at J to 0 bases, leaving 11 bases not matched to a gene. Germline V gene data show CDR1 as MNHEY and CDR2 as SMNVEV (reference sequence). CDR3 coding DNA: TGTGCCAGCAGTCGCCGACAGGGGACCCTGACTAACTATGGCTACACCTTC. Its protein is CASSRRQGTLTNYGYTF.

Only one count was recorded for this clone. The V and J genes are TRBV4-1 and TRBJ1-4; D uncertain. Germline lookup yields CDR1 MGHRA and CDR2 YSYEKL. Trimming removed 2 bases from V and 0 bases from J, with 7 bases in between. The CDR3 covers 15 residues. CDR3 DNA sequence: TGCGCCAGCAGCCAACAGGTTGCAACTAATGAAAAACTGTTTTTT. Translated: CASSQQVATNEKLFF.

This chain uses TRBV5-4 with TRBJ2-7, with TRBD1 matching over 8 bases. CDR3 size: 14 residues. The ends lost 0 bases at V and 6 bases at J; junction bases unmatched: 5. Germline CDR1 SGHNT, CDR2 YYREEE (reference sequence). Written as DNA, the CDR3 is TGTGCCAGCAGCTTGGCCGCACAGGGGGTCGAGCAGTACTTC. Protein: CASSLAAQGVEQYF.